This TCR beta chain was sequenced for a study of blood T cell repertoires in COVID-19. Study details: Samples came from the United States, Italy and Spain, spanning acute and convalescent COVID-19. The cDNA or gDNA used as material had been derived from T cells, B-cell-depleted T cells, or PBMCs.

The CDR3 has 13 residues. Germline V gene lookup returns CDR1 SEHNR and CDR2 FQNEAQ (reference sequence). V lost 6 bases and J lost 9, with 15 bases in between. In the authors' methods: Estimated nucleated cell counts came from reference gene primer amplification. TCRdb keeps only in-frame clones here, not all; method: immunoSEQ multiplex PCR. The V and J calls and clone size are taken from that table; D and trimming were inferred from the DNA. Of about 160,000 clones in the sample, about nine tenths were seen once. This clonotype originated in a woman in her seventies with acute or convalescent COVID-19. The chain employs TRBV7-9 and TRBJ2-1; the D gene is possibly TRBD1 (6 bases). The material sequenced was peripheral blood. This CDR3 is CASRQSRGTEQFF. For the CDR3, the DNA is TGTGCCAGCAGACAGTCCAGGGGTACTGAGCAGTTCTTC.